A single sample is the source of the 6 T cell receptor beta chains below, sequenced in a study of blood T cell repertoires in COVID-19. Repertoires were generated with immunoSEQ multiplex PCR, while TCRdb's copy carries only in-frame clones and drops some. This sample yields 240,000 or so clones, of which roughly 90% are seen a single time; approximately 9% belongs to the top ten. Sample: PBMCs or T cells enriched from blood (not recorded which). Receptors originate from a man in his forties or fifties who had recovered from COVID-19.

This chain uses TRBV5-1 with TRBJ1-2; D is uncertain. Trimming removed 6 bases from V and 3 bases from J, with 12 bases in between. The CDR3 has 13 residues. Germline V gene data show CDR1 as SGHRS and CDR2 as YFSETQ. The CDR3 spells CASTLPGDYGYTF. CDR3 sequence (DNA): TGCGCCAGCACCCTCCCGGGTGACTATGGCTACACCTTC.

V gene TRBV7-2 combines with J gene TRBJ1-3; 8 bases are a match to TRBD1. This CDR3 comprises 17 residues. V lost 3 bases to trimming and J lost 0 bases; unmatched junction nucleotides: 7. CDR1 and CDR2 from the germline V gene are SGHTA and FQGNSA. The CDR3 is CASSLQGATISGNTIYF. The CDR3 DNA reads TGTGCCAGCAGCTTGCAGGGGGCAACTATCTCTGGAAACACCATATATTTT.

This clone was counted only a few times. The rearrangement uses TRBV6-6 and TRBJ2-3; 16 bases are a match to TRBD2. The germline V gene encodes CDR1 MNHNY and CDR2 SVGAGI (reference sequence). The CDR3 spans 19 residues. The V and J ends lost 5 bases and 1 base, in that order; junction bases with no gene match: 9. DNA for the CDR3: TGTGCCAGCAGTCCCCTGGGACTAGCGGGGGGGCCGGGCACAGATACGCAGTATTTT. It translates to CASSPLGLAGGPGTDTQYF.

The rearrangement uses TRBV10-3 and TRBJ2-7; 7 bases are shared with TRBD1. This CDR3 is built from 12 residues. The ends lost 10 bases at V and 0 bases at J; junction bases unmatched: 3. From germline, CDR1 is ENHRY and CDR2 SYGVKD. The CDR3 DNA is TGTGCCACCTGGGACAGCTCCTACGAGCAGTACTTC. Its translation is CATWDSSYEQYF.

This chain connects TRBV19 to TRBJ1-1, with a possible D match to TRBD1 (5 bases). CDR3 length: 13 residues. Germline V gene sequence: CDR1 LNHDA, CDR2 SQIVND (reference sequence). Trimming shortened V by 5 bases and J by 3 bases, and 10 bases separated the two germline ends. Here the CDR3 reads CASSQGPYTEAFF. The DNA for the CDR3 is TGTGCCAGTAGTCAGGGCCCGTACACTGAAGCTTTCTTT.

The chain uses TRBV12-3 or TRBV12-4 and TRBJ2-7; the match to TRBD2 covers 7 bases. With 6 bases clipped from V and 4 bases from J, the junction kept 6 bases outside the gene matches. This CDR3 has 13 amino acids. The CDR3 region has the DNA TGTGCCAGCAGCGGTCTAGCGGTTTACGAGCAGTACTTC. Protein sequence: CASSGLAVYEQYF.